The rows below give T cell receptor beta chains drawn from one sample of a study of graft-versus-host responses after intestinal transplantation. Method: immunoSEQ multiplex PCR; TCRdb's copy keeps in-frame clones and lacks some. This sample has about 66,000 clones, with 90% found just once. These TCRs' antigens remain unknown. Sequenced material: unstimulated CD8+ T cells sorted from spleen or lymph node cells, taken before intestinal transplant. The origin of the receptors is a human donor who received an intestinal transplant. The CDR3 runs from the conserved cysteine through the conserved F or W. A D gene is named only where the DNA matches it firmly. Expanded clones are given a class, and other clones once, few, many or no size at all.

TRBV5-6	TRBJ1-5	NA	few	CASSPGTANNQPQHF	TGTGCCAGCAGCCCCGGGACTGCCAACAATCAGCCCCAGCATTTT
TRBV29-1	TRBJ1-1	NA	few	CSAEDGNTEAFF	TGCAGCGCAGAGGATGGGAACACTGAAGCTTTCTTT
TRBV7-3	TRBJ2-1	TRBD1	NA	CASSVGTGAYNEQFF	TGTGCCAGCAGCGTGGGGACAGGGGCCTACAATGAGCAGTTCTTC
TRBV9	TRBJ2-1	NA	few	CASSVDGGSPVNEQFF	TGTGCCAGCAGCGTAGATGGGGGGTCACCAGTGAATGAGCAGTTCTTC
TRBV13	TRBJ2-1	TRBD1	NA	CASSQGQIGEQFF	TGTGCCAGCAGCCAGGGACAGATAGGTGAGCAGTTCTTC
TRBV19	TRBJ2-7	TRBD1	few	CASSEIGTAYEQYF	TGTGCCAGTAGCGAGATTGGGACAGCCTACGAGCAGTACTTC
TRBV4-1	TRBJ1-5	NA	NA	CASSQHQTALNQPQHF	TGCGCCAGCAGCCAACACCAGACAGCGCTCAATCAGCCCCAGCATTTT
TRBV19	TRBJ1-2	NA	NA	CASSPHGGVDYGYTF	TGTGCCAGTAGTCCCCATGGAGGGGTCGACTATGGCTACACCTTC
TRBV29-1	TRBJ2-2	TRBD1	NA	CSVPGQTTGELFF	TGCAGCGTTCCGGGACAGACCACCGGGGAGCTGTTTTTT
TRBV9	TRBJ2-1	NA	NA	CASSVGSGNEQFF	TGTGCCAGCAGCGTTGGCAGCGGGAATGAGCAGTTCTTC
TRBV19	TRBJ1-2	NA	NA	CASSMGRAEGYGYTF	TGTGCCAGTAGTATGGGCAGAGCGGAAGGCTATGGCTACACCTTC
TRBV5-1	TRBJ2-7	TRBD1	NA	CASSPQGETYEQYF	TGCGCCAGCAGCCCACAGGGGGAAACCTACGAGCAGTACTTC
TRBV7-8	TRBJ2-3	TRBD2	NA	CASSLPDSGGSDTQYF	TGTGCCAGCAGCTTACCCGATAGCGGGGGTTCTGATACGCAGTATTTT
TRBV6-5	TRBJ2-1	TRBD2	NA	CASSSPGGANEQFF	TGTGCCAGCAGTAGCCCCGGGGGGGCCAATGAGCAGTTCTTC
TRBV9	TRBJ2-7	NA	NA	CASSVGASSGSYEQYF	TGTGCCAGCAGCGTAGGCGCGTCCTCCGGGTCCTACGAGCAGTACTTC
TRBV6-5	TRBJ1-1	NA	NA	CASSYSISGGETEAFF	TGTGCCAGCAGTTACTCGATCTCGGGGGGGGAGACTGAAGCTTTCTTT
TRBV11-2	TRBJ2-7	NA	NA	CASSLEATSSYEQYF	TGTGCCAGCAGCTTAGAAGCGACCTCTAGCTACGAGCAGTACTTC
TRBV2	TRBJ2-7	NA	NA	CASSEGAVGQPPYEQYF	TGTGCCAGCAGTGAGGGGGCCGTAGGGCAACCACCCTACGAGCAGTACTTC
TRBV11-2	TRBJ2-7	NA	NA	CASSFGQAYEQYF	TGTGCCAGCAGCTTTGGACAAGCCTACGAGCAGTACTTC
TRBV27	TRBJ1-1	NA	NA	CASSLVGAGTEAFF	TGTGCCAGCAGTTTGGTGGGTGCAGGCACTGAAGCTTTCTTT
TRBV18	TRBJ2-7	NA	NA	CASSPSSYEQYF	TGTGCCAGCTCACCTAGCTCCTACGAGCAGTACTTC
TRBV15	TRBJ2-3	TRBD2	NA	CATGTSGLADTQYF	TGTGCCACTGGGACTAGCGGGCTCGCAGATACGCAGTATTTT
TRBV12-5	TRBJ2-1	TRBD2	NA	CASGSGGWDEQFF	TGTGCTAGTGGCTCCGGGGGGTGGGATGAGCAGTTCTTC
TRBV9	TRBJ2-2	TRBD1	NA	CASTAPDRGNTGELFF	TGTGCCAGCACCGCGCCGGACAGGGGGAACACCGGGGAGCTGTTTTTT
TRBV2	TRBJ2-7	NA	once	CASSEGSLGQYF	TGTGCCAGCAGTGAAGGGAGCCTGGGGCAGTACTTC
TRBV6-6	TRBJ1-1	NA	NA	CASTPAGLDEAFF	TGTGCCAGCACCCCCGCGGGATTGGATGAAGCTTTCTTT
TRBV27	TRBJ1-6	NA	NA	CASNPGREWNSPLHF	TGTGCCAGCAATCCTGGACGGGAATGGAATTCACCCCTCCACTTT
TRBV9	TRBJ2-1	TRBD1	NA	CASSPGGSSYNEQFF	TGTGCCAGCAGCCCAGGGGGAAGCTCCTACAATGAGCAGTTCTTC
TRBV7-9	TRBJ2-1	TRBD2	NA	CASSPQTSGGYEQFF	TGTGCCAGCAGCCCGCAGACTAGCGGGGGGTATGAGCAGTTCTTC
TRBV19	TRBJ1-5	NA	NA	CASNPGGGHQPQHF	TGTGCCAGTAATCCTGGGGGGGGCCATCAGCCCCAGCATTTT
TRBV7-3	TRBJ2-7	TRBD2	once	CASSSGLASEQYF	TGTGCCAGCAGCTCAGGACTAGCTAGCGAGCAGTACTTC
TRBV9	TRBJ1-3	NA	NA	CASSVVEGSGNTIYF	TGTGCCAGCAGCGTAGTGGAGGGCTCTGGAAACACCATATATTTT
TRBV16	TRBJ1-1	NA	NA	CASSQWAREAFF	TGTGCCAGCAGCCAATGGGCGCGAGAAGCTTTCTTT
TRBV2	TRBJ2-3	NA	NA	CASSPGRRDTQYF	TGTGCCAGCAGTCCCGGCCGGAGAGATACGCAGTATTTT